This T cell receptor beta chain was retrieved from a study of Tregs in tolerant kidney transplant recipients. Broader study findings: Donor-specific Treg expansion exceeded global Treg expansion in tolerant patients, suggesting antigen drive. The most relevant donor-specific Treg TCRbeta repertoire apparently came from expansion with activated donor B cells.

About this clone itself: Its antigen is still unknown.

Here immunoSEQ multiplex PCR was the method, and the copy in TCRdb shows in-frame clones only, minus some. In the table there are under 90,000 clones, around 90% of which are singletons. The CDR3 totals 16 residues. Mixed chimerism was transient after nonmyeloablative marrow transplants from related graft donors. Thawed PBMCs were FACS-sorted into unstimulated CD4+CD25+CD127- regulatory T cells, CD4+CD25- non-regulatory cells, CD4 and CD8 cells. This chain joins TRBV21-1 and TRBJ1-6. TRBV21-1 constitutes a pseudogene. Sequenced here: CD4+ T cells from blood (PBMCs), sampled 24 months after the transplant. This sequence was found in a human patient who received a combined kidney and bone marrow transplant. Some T cells may arise from the graft donor. The CDR3 loop is CASSSGTASWNSPLHF. The CDR3 nucleotides are TGTGCCAGCAGTTCCGGTACCGCCTCGTGGAATTCACCCCTCCACTTT.